Detailed here is one T cell receptor beta chain. What it recognizes is unknown. The assay was immunoSEQ multiplex PCR, and TCRdb's table has in-frame clones only and misses some. The table lists 150,000 or so clones, more than 75% of them singletons. These data originate in a study of cytomegalovirus exposure and HLA in healthy donors. The overall study: A later analysis reported the same platform for the 100 to 150 validation repertoires and the roughly 700 first-cohort repertoires. The study's findings and limits: Rarity held for most TCR sequences, but there were some public TCRs that occurred in many donors. First-cohort TCR clusters tended to co-occur in the roughly 130 validation repertoires, a later analysis found.

The CDR3 contains 12 residues. V was clipped by 6 bases and J by 7 bases, with 12 bases between them. Germline CDR1 and CDR2: MNHEY and SMNVEV (reference sequence). This rearrangement joins TRBV27 to TRBJ1-1; the D gene is possibly TRBD1 (6 bases). The receptor comes from a woman in her thirties in good health and CMV-seronegative. The specimen was PBMCs. CDR3 nucleotide sequence: TGTGCCAGCAGAACCCAGGGGTATGAAGCTTTCTTT. This gives the protein CASRTQGYEAFF.